The TCR beta chain under discussion was sequenced for a study of T cell repertoires in ileal Crohn's disease (dated by TCRdb to the late 2010s). Background for the entire study: The median duration of disease was 6 to 10 years, and at the time of surgery less than 40% of patients were active smokers. Every patient underwent surgery because of a complication, which was stricturing disease in roughly 60% of cases and penetrating disease in about 39%. Postoperative therapy was given to about half of the patients, with thiopurines administered to fewer than 13 patients and anti-TNF agents administered to under 20 patients. The TCR repertoire was analysed in about 50 patients with Crohn's disease drawn from a prospective multicentre cohort. The study was conducted in parallel with a multicentre cohort that was designed to identify predictors of early endoscopic recurrence following ileocolonic resection. A Rutgeerts score above i0 was used to define endoscopic postoperative recurrence. A total of around 150 mucosal samples from 60 or so patients were sequenced, collected from several sites on the surgical specimen as well as at postoperative endoscopy.

Details on this clone: The clone's antigen remains unknown. One base away there is no much larger clone; base qualities are not given.

Adults with ileal or ileocolonic Crohn's disease for whom ileocolonic resection was indicated were considered eligible. Whole ileal mucosal biopsies were kept frozen at -80 degrees C prior to DNA extraction. Genomic DNA was isolated from frozen whole biopsies using a TRizol-based method, and the DNA was quantified with a NanoDrop 2000 spectrophotometer. For commercial TCRB immunosequencing, about 500 nanograms of biopsy DNA were submitted for each sample. CDR3 regions were amplified from genomic DNA by Adaptive Biotechnology using a two-step, amplification bias-controlled multiplex PCR. Primers covering every V and J gene segment were used in the first PCR, while barcodes and Illumina adapters were added in the second PCR. CDR3 libraries were sequenced on an Illumina instrument. The authors' analysis ran thus. Analysis combined the vendor-provided pipelines with custom analysis of raw data in R/Bioconductor under R version 3.3.0. Clonality, which ranges from 0 to 1, was calculated as the inverse of the normalised Shannon entropy across all productive clones. High-frequency clones were defined as the share of the repertoire taken up by the top 100 clones, keeping only clones that passed a 95% confidence test. Repertoire diversity was measured with the Simpson index, and overlap between samples was measured with the Morisita-Horn index. TCRdb re-hosts the immuneACCESS table, in-frame sequences only. Its copies lack some clones; in the studies checked, an unresolved V gene accounts for under half of them, and the cause for the rest is not known. From that table come the V and J calls and clone size; the DNA was used to work out D and trimming. The table for this sample lists a few thousand clones; over 70% of them were counted only once. The ten largest clones capture less than 20% of the sample.

On the study overall, not on this receptor specifically: Higher percentages of high-frequency clones at the time of surgery were linked to endoscopic recurrence, and every patient with clonality above 26.8% (18/57) had recurrence. Sorted CD8 T cells carried more high-frequency clones than CD4 T cells, suggesting mucosal expansions were mainly CD8. A significantly higher proportion of clonal expansions was observed in active smokers at surgery than in non-smokers (roughly 27% vs 19%, p=0.02). Only a subgroup of patients, of unstated size, had their mucosal CD4 and CD8 T cells sorted and sequenced.

Clipping removes 4 bases from V and 5 bases from J, with 9 as the unmatched junction base count. Reading from cysteine to phenylalanine, the CDR3 counts 15 amino acids. Left in the record is the CDR3 DNA by itself, 45 bases read in frame from the first base. The germline V gene sets CDR1 to SGHTA and CDR2 to FQGNSA. The chain joins TRBV7-2 to TRBJ2-7, with TRBD1 identical over 9 junction bases. The TCR comes from an adult with Crohn's disease. Specimen: ileal tissue. CDR3 reads: CASSSAGTGTNEQYF. The nucleotide sequence reads TGTGCCAGCAGCTCCGCGGGGACAGGGACCAACGAGCAGTACTTC.